Sequencing of this TCR beta chain was carried out in a study of response to subunit inactivated influenza vaccine. This clonotype appeared once. Via MiXCR, TCRdb re-called the RT-PCR reads, giving one row per CDR3 protein. The sample yields roughly 550,000 distinct CDR3 sequences, around 21% seen once. V lost 5 bases to trimming and J lost 0 bases, with 10 bases between them. Germline lookup yields CDR1 SGHTA and CDR2 FQGNSA. This CDR3 comprises 14 residues. These same data were also listed under a study on T cells expressing NK-cell markers. That report notes: As the method of synthesis, 5'RACE template switching with UMIs yielded TCR beta cDNA.

The sample in question was CD4+ T cells sorted from PBMCs, obtained about 12 days after vaccination. The rearrangement uses TRBV7-2 and TRBJ2-5; D is unresolved. The sequence was obtained from a man in his forties or fifties who received an inactivated influenza vaccine. CDR3 coding DNA: TGTGCCAGCAGCCCACGTATGTACCAAGAGACCCAGTACTTC. Translated, it gives CASSPRMYQETQYF.